This entry describes one T cell receptor (beta chain). What it recognizes is unknown. The CDR3 is 14 amino acids. Germline CDR1 reads SEHNR; CDR2 reads FQNEAQ (reference sequence). V gave up 5 bases and J gave up 4 bases, with 14 bases separating them. The source of the sample is a study of cytomegalovirus exposure and HLA in healthy donors. Study information: Earlier, some 180 million T cells were analyzed, and 90 million to 140 million unique TCR beta sequences were found among them.

The primer mix had 60 Vbeta and 13 Jbeta primers. Sequencing used immunoSEQ multiplex PCR; TCRdb keeps in-frame clones, though not all of them. The table has about 140,000 clones, about 80% seen once. General study points: A few chains tied to CMV proved CMV antigen-specific in vitro. TCR beta sequences reportedly predicted the HLA-A and HLA-B alleles of most subjects accurately. Exclusion applied to some V segments, including TRBV6-2 and TRBV6-3, as they were indistinguishable.

The clonotype originates from a woman aged 55-75 years in good health and CMV-seropositive. This chain connects TRBV7-9 to TRBJ2-5; maybe TRBD1 (6 bases). The sequenced material came from PBMCs. The CDR3 coding sequence is TGTGCCAGCAGCATTCAGGGGTACGGAGAGACCCAGTACTTC. This sequence encodes CASSIQGYGETQYF.